Sequencing of this TCR beta chain was carried out in a study of cytomegalovirus exposure and HLA in healthy donors (dated by TCRdb to the late 2010s). About the study as a whole: An earlier analysis of several hundred of the donors reported approximately 300 Gb of sequence data and 120 million or so unique TCR beta sequences from 150 million to 200 million T cells. Both class I and class II loci were covered by HLA typing, at four-digit resolution. All discovery cohort repertoires had been generated on a single sequencing platform. An earlier analysis of 587 of the donors used high-throughput TCR beta sequencing to judge whether each TCR beta V gene segment behaved as functional or pseudogenic. Five DR-DQ haplotypes were handled as single units for association and clustering, since linkage in the cohort was strong. In a later genetic analysis, genome-wide SNP genotypes for 398 of the 666 donors were used, and that subset was treated as a discovery cohort. Along with the approximately 650-subject first cohort, a separate validation cohort of over a hundred different subjects was used. The genetic ancestry cluster associated with self-reported Caucasian donors included over 65% of the 398 genotyped donors. In the later analysis, no new phenotypic data were used to find candidate immune exposures; instead, reliance was placed on TCR beta sequences and their occurrence across donors. In a later analysis, previously published TCR beta repertoires from 550 to 750 donors were re-analyzed and high-resolution HLA genotyping was added so that TCR occurrence patterns could be studied. Donor age, sex, ethnicity and CMV serostatus were compiled together with the repertoire data. To predict cytomegalovirus infection status, the study combined high-throughput TCR immunosequencing, statistical association of individual TCRs with disease status, and machine learning. Across 398 genotyped donors of the cohort, an average of about 200,000 unique TCR beta nucleotide sequences per donor were sequenced, and 15% to 20% of those sequences were non-productive. The study was designed to test whether signatures of past pathogen exposure could be identified by cataloging public T cell receptors. Using immunosequencing, the study profiled T cell repertoires from around 670 subjects and related those repertoires to cytomegalovirus serostatus. Approximately 310 gigabases of sequencing data and some 85 million unique TCR sequences were included in an early release covering several hundred HLA-typed donors. The number of typed donors differed by locus: about 620-640 for A, B, C, DRB1 and DQB1; some 500 for DQA1; fewer than 610 for DPA1; and roughly 450 for DPB1.

Study-wide conclusions, independent of this receptor: Correlated functional status among segregating V segments might be attributable to linkage disequilibrium, but an unknown experimental factor could not be ruled out. A later genetic analysis associated a missense DCLRE1C variant with V-gene and J-gene trimming of TCR beta chains, and an independent cohort replicated the association. For the cohort, immune exposure information was limited to CMV serostatus. Most TCR sequences were observed very rarely across donors, whereas some public TCRs were present in many individuals. The authors suggested that the approach could potentially be generalized to other disease states and immunological phenotypes. A later analysis found that TCR association rates varied across HLA loci, with DRB1 alleles showing the most associated TCRs and HLA-C alleles the fewest. The 87-base-pair reads could not distinguish some IMGT-functional V segments, including TRBV6-2 and TRBV6-3, so those segments were excluded. A further reported finding was that TCR beta sequences accurately predicted the HLA-A and HLA-B alleles for most subjects in the first cohort. When HLA alleles, especially DR and DQ, strongly co-occurred, TCR associations were difficult to assign to individual alleles. An earlier analysis of some 590 of the donors showed that most TCR beta V segments appeared in productive rearrangements either about 87% or about 30% of the time, which broadly matched IMGT annotations. Roughly uniform sequencing depth across donors was assumed in presence/absence analyses, although this assumption may not hold. According to a later analysis, most CMV-associated TCR beta chains appeared to be HLA-restricted, and the HLA associations seemed to be driven largely by CMV exposure. Several of the top co-occurrence clusters appeared to be linked to parvovirus B19, influenza, CMV and Epstein-Barr virus, according to a later analysis. Only TCR beta chains were sequenced in this cohort, and the absence of alpha or paired-chain data limited detectable features. A cluster of highly shared sequence variants was judged likely to represent a technical artifact of the sequencing pipeline. The classifier was reported to diagnose cytomegalovirus status with high specificity and sensitivity in both the original cohort and the validation cohort. In vitro tests confirmed that three of the cytomegalovirus-associated TCR beta chains recognize cytomegalovirus antigens. HLA typing was unavailable for some donors at each locus, so association tests used only the typed subset. A total of about 180 TCR beta chains were listed by the study as associated with cytomegalovirus. Specific HLA alleles were associated with 16,951 TCR beta sequences at a false discovery rate of 0.05 in a later analysis. Compared with equally common non-associated chains, HLA-associated TCR beta chains in a later analysis were more clonally expanded and had lower generation probabilities. Compared with the 666-donor mean, donors in an Asian-associated ancestry cluster had fewer N-insertions in productive TCRs, according to a later genetic analysis. Because counts were too low, some 17 rarely observed V segments, including chromosome 9 orphons, were excluded from the earlier analysis of around 590 of the donors.

As to this clone: Its antigen is still unknown. The input lacks base qualities; no much larger clone sits a single base away.

Libraries came from the immunoSEQ multiplex PCR assay. The multiplex PCR relied on a mix of 60 forward primers for TCR Vbeta segments and 13 reverse primers for TCR Jbeta segments. The CDR3 region of rearranged TCR beta genes was amplified from genomic DNA with a multiplex PCR assay. On the Illumina HiSeq System, the amplified TCR beta libraries were sequenced as 87-base-pair reads. The paper's processing steps were these. Across the 670 or so repertoires, a later analysis counted 80 million or so unique TCR beta chains, approximately 12 million of which were shared by at least two donors. To remove PCR and sequencing errors, raw reads were error-corrected and collapsed into unique sequences using a nearest-neighbor algorithm that merged closely related sequences. V, D and J gene segments were assigned by aligning CDR3 sequences to IMGT reference sequences. For a sequence to be retained, at least a six-nucleotide match to both a V gene segment and a J gene segment was required. Rearrangements were classified as productive when the CDR3 lacked stop codons and remained in frame with V and J, and all other rearrangements were classified as non-productive. Following IMGT convention, CDR3 was defined as the stretch from the second conserved V-encoded cysteine up to the conserved J-encoded phenylalanine. The earlier analysis of 450 to 750 of the donors excluded any sequence lacking an unambiguous match to a single V gene segment. In an earlier analysis of several hundred of the donors, V segments were called functional above 56.7% productive rearrangements and were called segregating when the between-donor standard deviation exceeded 5%. A statistical classification framework was built for diagnosing cytomegalovirus status from the catalog of TCR beta chain sequences. V and J gene assignment, in a later analysis, came from comparing TCR nucleotide sequences with IMGT/GENE-DB human TR gene sequences. A later analysis assigned CDR3 sequences and most-parsimonious VDJ recombination scenarios with the TCRdist pipeline. In a later analysis, each TCR beta chain was defined by its CDR3 amino acid sequence together with its V-gene family, and reads lacking a unique V-gene family were excluded. To address suspected cross-contamination and a sequencing artifact, a later analysis removed 450 to 700 highly shared, low-generation-probability nucleotide sequences. In a later analysis, a clonal expansion index for each public chain was calculated from normalized within-repertoire ranks of inferred template counts. Generation probabilities in a later analysis came from a VDJ recombination model fitted to out-of-frame rearrangements, and those results were checked against IGoR. Hypergeometric tests were used in a later analysis to score TCR-TCR, TCR-HLA and TCR-CMV co-occurrence, with a repertoire-size bias correction applied to the TCR pairs. False discovery rates were estimated in a later analysis by permuting HLA or CMV assignments 20 times. A later analysis grouped co-occurring TCRs with DBSCAN, adding TCRdist sequence similarity when clustering within HLA-allele-positive subsets. Repertoires with fewer than 30,000 or more than 120,000 public chains, plus five repertoires with anomalous nucleotide sharing, were excluded from co-occurrence clustering. This is the immuneACCESS table as TCRdb keeps it, with only in-frame sequences that have V and J called. A part of the clones is gone; compared with another copy, unresolved V genes explain less than half, and the rest is unexplained. V, J and clone size reflect that table, while D and trimming were determined from the DNA. This sample holds roughly 140,000 clones; over 60% were observed only once. Less than 3.5% of the sample is in the top ten clones.

The cohort comprised some 730 healthy bone marrow donors. All cohort members were sampled while nominally healthy, although unrecorded immune exposures were likely present. The donor tested CMV seropositive, placing the donor among the roughly 300 seropositive members of the cohort. Each donor provided a peripheral blood sample, and peripheral blood mononuclear cells were used for TCR beta sequencing. The Qiagen DNeasy Blood Extraction Kit was used to extract genomic DNA from the blood cell samples. V and J are truncated by 7 bases and 1 base respectively, leaving an intervening sequence of 13 bases. The CDR3 holds 14 amino acids from the cysteine to the phenylalanine. Just CDR3 DNA is preserved here, 42 bases in frame from base 1. The CDR1 and CDR2 encoded by the germline V gene are ENHRY and SYGVKD.

What was sequenced was PBMCs. This sequence uses TRBV10-3 and TRBJ1-2, with the D gene call left open. The clonotype originates from a woman between 25 and 40 years old in good health and CMV-seropositive. The DNA sequence is as follows: TGTGCCATCACCCAGTCGGGAATTAACTATGGCTACACCTTC. Its protein is CAITQSGINYGYTF.